Shown below are 13 T cell receptor beta chains from a single sample sequenced in a study of CD8 T cells in ankylosing spondylitis. Via MiXCR, TCRdb re-called the 5' RACE reads, giving one row per CDR3 protein. The table shows 150,000 or so distinct CDR3 sequences, with around 20% occurring only once. The specimen was blood, either unsorted or a sorted T cell fraction (not recorded which). Receptors originate from a male donor with ankylosing spondylitis or in good health (not recorded which).

This clonotype was counted many times. The genes are TRBV20-1 and TRBJ1-6, with 9 bases lining up with TRBD1. V shed 0 bases, J shed 7 bases, and the junction held 10 bases outside the gene matches. The CDR3 runs to 17 residues. Germline CDR1 is DFQATT and CDR2 is SNEGSKA (reference sequence). The CDR3 here is CSARDLRRQGVNSPLHF. In DNA, the CDR3 is TGCAGTGCTAGAGATCTTCGGCGACAGGGGGTAAATTCACCCCTCCACTTT.

The V and J genes are TRBV5-1 and TRBJ2-2, with D possibly called TRBD1 or TRBD2 (5 bases each). V lost 3 bases to trimming and J lost 1 base, with 16 bases between them. Germline assignment: CDR1 SGHRS and CDR2 YFSETQ. The CDR3 length is 17 residues. In nucleotides, the CDR3 is TGCGCCAGCAGCTCTCTCGGGACGGATTTGAACACCGGGGAGCTGTTTTTT. It yields the protein CASSSLGTDLNTGELFF.

This clonotype was seen at least ten times. The chain joins TRBV3-1 to TRBJ1-3, with 7 bases aligning to TRBD1. Germline CDR1 is LGHDT and CDR2 is YNNKEL (reference sequence). V lost 2 bases, J lost 2 bases, and 6 bases stayed unmatched. CDR3 length: 16 amino acids. CDR3 loop: CASSQQGQGAGNTIYF. The CDR3 DNA follows: TGTGCCAGCAGCCAACAGGGGCAGGGGGCTGGAAACACCATATATTTT.

This clonotype was seen a handful of times. This chain links TRBV27 with TRBJ2-2, with D possibly matching TRBD2 (5 bases). CDR3 length equals 12 residues. Germline V CDR1 and CDR2: MNHEY, SMNVEV (reference sequence). Trimming pared 8 bases from V and 4 bases from J, leaving 8 bases between. CDR3 sequence reads: CASCRGTGELFF. As DNA, the CDR3 is TGTGCCAGCTGTCGGGGCACCGGGGAGCTGTTTTTT.

This clonotype was picked up many times. This chain connects TRBV10-3 to TRBJ2-1; D may be TRBD1 or TRBD2 (5 bases each). V lost 6 bases to trimming and J lost 9 bases, with 15 bases between them. Germline lookup yields CDR1 ENHRY and CDR2 SYGVKD. The CDR3 is made up of 13 amino acids. Here the CDR3 DNA reads TGTGCCATCAGGGGACCCACTTCGTCTGAGCAGTTCTTC. Translating gives CAIRGPTSSEQFF.

Ten or more counts support this clonotype. V is TRBV2 and J is TRBJ1-1; D uncertain. Trimming cost V 3 bases and J 0 bases, with 8 bases left between them. Germline CDR1 SNHLY, CDR2 FYNNEI. This CDR3 has 14 amino acids. CDR3 loop: CASSEGQMNTEAFF. The CDR3 DNA sequence: TGTGCCAGCAGTGAGGGTCAGATGAACACTGAAGCTTTCTTT.

The sample holds many counts of this clonotype. This chain joins TRBV5-5 and TRBJ2-7, with 11 bases lining up with TRBD2. CDR3 size: 15 residues. The ends lost 4 bases at V and 1 base at J; junction bases unmatched: 4. CDR1 and CDR2 (germline): SGHKS, YYEKEE (reference sequence). This CDR3 is CASSTGLAVSYEQYF. The CDR3 DNA reads TGTGCCAGCAGCACGGGACTAGCGGTATCCTACGAGCAGTACTTC.

This chain uses TRBV19 with TRBJ1-1; D gene ambiguous. Germline CDR1 is LNHDA and CDR2 is SQIVND (reference sequence). The CDR3 length is 13 residues. Trimming shortened V by 11 bases and J by 1 base, and 14 bases separated the two germline ends. This CDR3 is CASATWRNTEAFF. CDR3 in DNA: TGTGCCTCTGCGACATGGCGGAACACTGAAGCTTTCTTT.

A few counts support this clonotype. This may be a read error: a much more frequent sequence differs by one nucleotide. The V and J genes are TRBV20-1 and TRBJ1-1; D may be TRBD1 (5 bases). CDR1 is DFQATT and CDR2 is SNEGSKA in the germline V gene (reference sequence). CDR3 length: 10 residues. Here the CDR3 reads CGARRDEAFF. The CDR3 DNA is TGCGGTGCTAGAAGGGACGAAGCTTTCTTT.

The chain employs TRBV27 and TRBJ2-1, with 12 nucleotides matching TRBD2. CDR3 length equals 15 residues. With V trimmed by 2 bases and J by 8 bases, 4 bases remained unmatched. CDR1 is MNHEY and CDR2 is SMNVEV in the germline V gene (reference sequence). CDR3 sequence reads: CASSLMASGRDEQFF. The CDR3 coding sequence is TGTGCCAGCAGTTTAATGGCTAGCGGGAGGGATGAGCAGTTCTTC.

Regarding this clonotype: A much more abundant neighbour one base away suggests this may be a read error. V and J are TRBV20-1 and TRBJ1-4; TRBD1 aligns across 7 bases. This CDR3 has 13 residues. J gave up 3 bases and V 7 bases, and 5 bases lay outside the gene matches. Germline V gene sequence: CDR1 DFQATT, CDR2 SNEGSKA (reference sequence). The CDR3 region is CSVPGTANEKLFF. The CDR3 coding sequence is TGCAGTGTCCCCGGGACAGCTAATGAAAAACTGTTTTTT.

This clonotype was recorded many times. The chain carries TRBV5-1 and TRBJ2-7; 8 bases are shared with TRBD2. V was pared by 4 bases and J by 5 bases, with 11 bases of the junction left unmatched. CDR3 length: 15 residues. Germline-derived CDR1 and CDR2 are SGHRS and YFSETQ. CDR3 residues: CASSPEGLELNEQYF. The CDR3 DNA reads TGCGCCAGCAGCCCGGAGGGACTAGAGCTCAACGAGCAGTACTTC.

The sample holds many counts of this clonotype. The J gene is TRBJ2-2, the V gene TRBV4-1; TRBD2 is a possible D gene (6 bases). CDR1 is MGHRA and CDR2 is YSYEKL in the germline V gene. The CDR3 extends over 16 amino acids. Trimming removed 4 bases from V and 2 bases from J, with 14 bases in between. CDR3 protein: CASSPRGSGNTGELFF. The CDR3 coding sequence is TGCGCCAGCAGCCCTCGGGGTAGCGGCAACACCGGGGAGCTGTTTTTT.